The TCR beta chain under discussion was sequenced for a study of cytomegalovirus exposure and HLA in healthy donors. 60 Vbeta and 13 Jbeta primers were used in PCR. TCRdb keeps only in-frame clones here, not all; method: immunoSEQ multiplex PCR. The sample shows around 170,000 clones, more than 75% of them seen only once. V lost 4 bases, J lost 0 bases, and 12 bases lay in between. The CDR3 length is 15 residues. Germline-derived CDR1 and CDR2 are MDHEN and SYDVKM. Findings and caveats of the study: A later analysis found TCR association rates differed by HLA locus, highest for DRB1 and lowest for HLA-C.

Points on this clone: No antigen is known for it.

The receptor was derived from a woman in her forties or fifties in good health and CMV-seropositive. Sequenced input: PBMCs. The chain carries TRBV28 and TRBJ1-1; a weak D match, TRBD1 (6 bases). CDR3 sequence reads: CASSSPGVMNTEAFF. The DNA of the CDR3 is TGTGCCAGCAGTTCACCAGGGGTAATGAACACTGAAGCTTTCTTT.